This T cell receptor (beta chain) was captured by sequencing in a study of CD8 T cells in ankylosing spondylitis. General study points: Seemingly characteristic of ankylosing spondylitis blood was a TCR beta motif consisting of fewer than 10 highly homologous variants. In synovial fluid and blood from reactive arthritis, some motif variants were previously reported.

The CDR3 length is 14 residues. The V and J ends lost 3 bases and 5 bases, in that order; junction bases with no gene match: 4. Germline CDR1 is SGHRS and CDR2 is YFSETQ. TCRdb independently ran MiXCR on the 5' RACE reads; one entry per CDR3 protein. There are around 440,000 distinct CDR3 sequences in the sample; 15% to 20% occur only once, and over 1% lies in the top ten. This clonotype was recorded at least ten times. As yet, its antigen is unknown. The receptor comes from a male donor with ankylosing spondylitis. This rearrangement joins TRBV5-1 to TRBJ1-1, with TRBD1 matching 10 bases. The sample comprised blood, either unsorted or a sorted T cell fraction (not recorded which). CDR3 sequence reads: CASSSPGQGTEAFF. CDR3 nucleotides: TGCGCCAGCAGCTCCCCGGGACAGGGGACTGAAGCTTTCTTT.